The present T cell receptor beta chain was sequenced within a study of T cell repertoires in cytomegalovirus infection. Overall study: Carrying CMV and the relevant HLA type showed in public TCR beta signatures.

MiXCR, applied by TCRdb to the reads, yields one record per CDR3 protein. The sample lists about 530,000 distinct CDR3 sequences; approximately 26% were seen once. Study findings and constraints: The ex vivo response showed dominance by HLA-C-restricted CMV-specific TCR beta clonotypes. Summed frequency of public TCR beta families distinguished CMV carriers with the relevant HLA.

After removal of 6 bases from V and 2 bases from J, the junction contained 3 bases not matched to a gene. The CDR3 spans 14 residues. CDR1 is MNHEY, CDR2 SVGAGI, per germline. This clonotype was detected once. Its antigen is unidentified. The sample consisted of PBMCs. The sequence derives from a human donor in good health (CMV status not recorded). Some clones in this sample may be carry-over from other donors' samples. This chain uses TRBV6-5 with TRBJ2-7, with 11 bases fitting TRBD1. DNA of the CDR3: TGTGCCAGCAGGGGGACAGGGGGAACCTACGAGCAGTACTTC. Protein product: CASRGTGGTYEQYF.